This T cell receptor (beta chain) was sequenced for a study of blood T cell repertoires in COVID-19 (TCRdb year 2020). Notes on the research overall: The collaborator samples originated in the United States, Italy and Spain and spanned the acute and convalescent phases of COVID-19. The prospective study material was composed of cDNA or gDNA derived from T cells, B-cell-depleted T cells, or PBMCs. Deeply sampled blood TCRbeta repertoires from subjects exposed to, actively infected with, or recovered from COVID-19 were included in the dataset. The repertoires were made available in a free public database intended to serve as a resource for research on the immune response to SARS-CoV-2. Samples came from the ongoing ImmuneRACE study (first 160 participants) plus 1,254 subjects from 6 global collaborators. The sample metadata nearly always contained a de-identified subject ID, COVID-19 status, age in years and sex. Where HLA class I and class II types were available, the types were taken from metadata supplied by the sample provider, not from assay-based typing.

A note on this clone: Which antigen it targets is not known. The sample holds no much larger clone one base away, and base qualities are not on file.

The paper's findings and limits, for the study overall: Clinical and demographic metadata were provided uncurated, with the amount varying by source and participant.

A second Seattle source provided samples from volunteer blood donors who had recovered from COVID-19. Collaborating institutions collected whole blood in K2EDTA tubes following their own protocols. For TCRbeta analysis, collaborator samples were shipped as frozen whole blood, as isolated PBMCs, or as DNA extracted from either sample type. TCRbeta CDR3 regions were amplified from genomic DNA using the immunoSEQ Assay, a bias-controlled multiplex PCR. Turning to the authors' computational methods: The number of nucleated cells in each sample was estimated by amplification of reference gene primers within the assay. To quantify the absolute abundance of each unique TCRbeta CDR3 rearrangement, sequence reads were collapsed and filtered. Productive Simpson clonality was computed per sample as the square root of Simpson's diversity index over productive rearrangements. TCRdb took this table from immuneACCESS and kept in-frame rearrangements with V and J called. Such tables lack part of the clones; where checked against another copy, unresolved V genes explain under half of the gap, and the rest is unexplained. That table furnishes V, J and clone size, whereas the DNA furnished D and trimming. The sample records under 250,000 clones, around 83% of which are singletons. Less than 2% of the sample belongs to the ten largest clones.

The specimen sequenced was peripheral blood. The TCR sequence derives from a woman aged 35 to 49 who had recovered from COVID-19.

The CDR3 protein: CASSLGPRDSFHYSNQPQHF. DNA sequence: TGTGCCAGCAGCTTGGGCCCCCGGGACAGCTTCCACTATAGCAATCAGCCCCAGCATTTT. This chain joins TRBV5-4 to TRBJ1-5; TRBD1 aligns with 7 central bases. Via the germline V gene (reference sequence), CDR1 is SGHNT and CDR2 YYREEE. Trimmed from V: 0 bases; trimmed from J: 0 bases; junction bases lacking a gene match: 15. The CDR3 runs 20 amino acids, cysteine and phenylalanine included. Kept here is only the CDR3 DNA, which spans 60 bases and is read in frame from base 1.